These 21 T cell receptor beta chains originate from one sample sequenced in a study of T cells in Graves' hyperthyroidism and ophthalmopathy. The investigators amplified TCR beta CDR3 regions from RNA transcripts. HTBI primers were used for first-round RT-PCR of the TCR CDR3. MiXCR, applied by TCRdb to the multiplex PCR reads, yields one record per CDR3 protein. The table records about 460,000 distinct CDR3 sequences, about 22% of them present only once. Material for sequencing was blood. The receptors derive from a woman in her 70s with Graves' ophthalmopathy.

The chain links TRBV2 to TRBJ2-5; a weak D match, TRBD1 (5 bases). The V end lost 3 bases, the J end lost 6 bases, and 17 bases lay between the germline ends. The CDR3 contains 15 residues. The germline V gene has CDR1 SNHLY and CDR2 FYNNEI. The CDR3 loop reads CASSELSGAHQTQYF. For the CDR3, the DNA is TGTGCCAGCAGTGAGTTAAGTGGGGCACATCAGACCCAGTACTTC.

This clonotype was detected only a few times. The chain joins TRBV7-2 to TRBJ1-2, with D perhaps matching TRBD1 (5 bases). CDR3 length: 17 residues. V lost 2 bases and J 0 bases, leaving 16 bases between the germline ends. Germline V gene sequence: CDR1 SGHTA, CDR2 FQGNSA. In DNA form, the CDR3 reads TGTGCCAGCAGCTTACCACCTTACAGGACTCCTAACTATGGCTACACCTTC. Protein: CASSLPPYRTPNYGYTF.

This clonotype was seen repeatedly, ten times or more. This rearrangement joins TRBV28 to TRBJ1-2, with a weak D call TRBD1 (6 bases). The germline V gene has CDR1 MDHEN and CDR2 SYDVKM. This CDR3 has 12 residues. The V and J ends lost 5 bases and 7 bases respectively, with 11 bases between them. CDR3 protein: CASSTRGVGYTF. For the CDR3, the DNA is TGTGCCAGCAGTACCAGGGGCGTTGGCTACACCTTC.

This clonotype came up many times. The rearrangement joins TRBV11-2 to TRBJ2-1; 13 bases line up with TRBD2. Germline V lookup: CDR1 SGHAT, CDR2 FQNNGV. Unmatched junction bases numbered 6, after V lost 4 bases and J lost 0 bases. The CDR3 is 18 residues long. CDR3 residues: CASSSGLAGRSSYNEQFF. The CDR3 nucleotides are TGTGCCAGCAGCTCGGGACTAGCGGGAAGAAGCTCCTACAATGAGCAGTTCTTC. The full variable domain, with the rest looked up from reference TRBV11-2 and TRBJ2-1, is EAGVAQSPRYKIIEKRQSVAFWCNPISGHATLYWYQQILGQGPKLLIQFQNNGVVDDSQLPKDRFSAERLKGVDSTLKIQPAKLEDSAVYLCASSSGLAGRSSYNEQFFGPGTRLTVL.

In this sample, this clonotype turned up a few times. The V call is TRBV20-1, the J call TRBJ2-5; TRBD1 agrees at 9 bases. Germline-derived CDR1 and CDR2 are DFQATT and SNEGSKA (reference sequence). Unmatched junction bases numbered 5, after V lost 3 bases and J lost 3 bases. This CDR3 contains 14 residues. CDR3 in DNA: TGCAGTGCTAGGCGGACAGGGGTCAAAGAGACCCAGTACTTC. Its translation is CSARRTGVKETQYF.

The chain has TRBV28 and TRBJ2-1, with D maybe TRBD1 (5 bases). Trimming pared 7 bases from V and 9 bases from J, leaving 19 bases between. The germline gives CDR1 MDHEN, CDR2 SYDVKM. The CDR3 runs 14 residues. The CDR3 spells CASNAAGLLGEQFF. The CDR3 DNA is TGTGCCAGCAATGCGGCAGGGTTATTGGGTGAGCAGTTCTTC.

The chain combines TRBV9 with TRBJ1-2; D might be TRBD1 (5 bases). V lost 6 bases, J lost 6 bases, and 15 bases lay in between. The CDR3 totals 13 residues. Looked up from germline, CDR1 is SGDLS and CDR2 is YYNGEE. The CDR3 here is CASTPGGDHGYTF. CDR3 DNA: TGTGCCAGCACCCCGGGGGGGGACCATGGCTACACCTTC.

The rearrangement links TRBV24-1 to TRBJ2-1; D is possibly TRBD1 or TRBD2 (5 bases each). The germline V gene encodes CDR1 KGHDR and CDR2 SFDVKD. There are 13 residues in the CDR3. Trimming shortened V by 0 bases and J by 8 bases, and 7 bases separated the two germline ends. The CDR3, as DNA: TGTGCCACCAGTGATTTGAGAGGGGATGAGCAGTTCTTC. Translation gives CATSDLRGDEQFF.

This clonotype has just a few counts. The chain combines TRBV19 with TRBJ2-5; 15 bases align to TRBD2. CDR3 length: 15 residues. Germline CDR1 and CDR2: LNHDA and SQIVND (reference sequence). After removal of 8 bases from V and 4 bases from J, the junction contained 5 bases not matched to a gene. In nucleotides, the CDR3 is TGTGCCAGTGGGTGGGGACTAGCGGGAGGAGAGACCCAGTACTTC. Translating gives CASGWGLAGGETQYF.

This clonotype was recorded a few times. The chain uses TRBV29-1 and TRBJ2-3, with D possibly matching TRBD2 (6 bases). CDR1 and CDR2 (germline): SQVTM, ANQGSEA. The ends were cut back, 6 bases at V and 3 bases at J, with 13 bases in the middle. The CDR3 consists of 13 residues. Here the CDR3 reads CSVPREITDTQYF. As DNA, the CDR3 is TGCAGCGTGCCACGGGAGATTACAGATACGCAGTATTTT.

This clonotype was counted only a few times. The chain uses TRBV24-1 and TRBJ1-2; no firm D call. Germline loops: CDR1 KGHDR, CDR2 SFDVKD. CDR3 size: 13 residues. Trimming stripped 7 bases from V and 7 bases from J, with 15 bases between. CDR3 in amino acids: CATSPHDTSGYTF. CDR3 sequence (DNA): TGTGCCACCAGCCCCCACGACACAAGTGGCTACACCTTC.

Points on this clonotype: A much bigger clone sits one base away, suggesting this may be a read error. This chain links TRBV2 with TRBJ2-1; D possibly corresponds to TRBD1 (5 bases). The CDR3 extends over 15 amino acids. The V end was cut by 1 base, the J end by 1 base, with 8 bases between. The germline gives CDR1 SNHLY, CDR2 FYNNEI. The CDR3 DNA follows: TGTGCCAGCAGTGAAGACAGGAGATCCTACAATGAGCAGTTCTTC. Protein: CASSEDRRSYNEQFF.

This clonotype was counted only a few times. The DNA for the CDR3 is TGTGCCAGTAGTATGAGCTATTCAGCCAAAAACATTCAGTACTTC. Translated, it gives CASSMSYSAKNIQYF. The chain has TRBV19 and TRBJ2-4; D ambiguous. Per germline, CDR1 LNHDA and CDR2 SQIVND (reference sequence). This CDR3 region has 15 residues. The germline V and J ends were trimmed by 3 bases and 0 bases, with 9 bases remaining between them.

This clonotype was picked up many times. This rearrangement joins TRBV2 to TRBJ1-1; the D gene is possibly TRBD1 (5 bases). Trimming stripped 2 bases from V and 1 base from J, with 11 bases between. Germline V gene sequence: CDR1 SNHLY, CDR2 FYNNEI. CDR3 length: 15 residues. In nucleotides, the CDR3 is TGTGCCAGCAGTGAATATTTGGGGACGAACACTGAAGCTTTCTTT. Its translation is CASSEYLGTNTEAFF.

This clonotype was seen a handful of times. The chain links TRBV3-1 to TRBJ2-5; perhaps TRBD2 as D (7 bases). Trimming left V 6 bases short and J 5 bases short, with 22 bases between. The CDR3 has 16 residues. CDR1 is LGHDT, CDR2 YNNKEL, per germline (reference sequence). DNA of the CDR3: TGTGCCAGCAGTCTACGGACGGGGGGCCCCCGTGAGACCCAGTACTTC. The encoded protein is CASSLRTGGPRETQYF.

The genes are TRBV7-3 and TRBJ2-6, with D perhaps TRBD1 (6 bases). V was cut by 6 bases and J by 3 bases, with 12 bases left in between. From germline, CDR1 is SGHTA and CDR2 FQGTGA. This CDR3 has 15 residues. The DNA of the CDR3 is TGTGCCAGCAGTATACAGGGTTTTGGGGCCAACGTCCTGACTTTC. Translating gives CASSIQGFGANVLTF.

The V and J genes are TRBV3-1 and TRBJ2-1, with TRBD2 matching over 13 bases. After removal of 5 bases from V and 8 bases from J, the junction contained 3 bases not matched to a gene. The length of the CDR3 is 14 residues. Germline CDR1 is LGHDT and CDR2 is YNNKEL (reference sequence). CDR3 in DNA: TGTGCCAGCAGCGGACTAGCGGGAGTGGATGAGCAGTTCTTC. Amino acid sequence: CASSGLAGVDEQFF.

Only a few counts were recorded for this clonotype. The chain is built from TRBV5-6 and TRBJ1-2; tentatively, D is TRBD1 (5 bases). Germline V CDR1 and CDR2: SGHDT, YYEEEE. V lost 0 bases to trimming and J lost 0 bases, with 12 bases between them. The CDR3 is made up of 16 amino acids. CDR3 sequence: CASSLDRRNPNYGYTF. The CDR3 DNA follows: TGTGCCAGCAGCTTGGACAGGAGAAATCCTAACTATGGCTACACCTTC.

The chain joins TRBV30 to TRBJ2-1, with 7 bases fitting TRBD2. The junction had 14 bases not matched to a gene; V was cut back by 0 bases and J by 0 bases. The CDR3 contains 19 residues. Germline V gives CDR1 GTSNPN, CDR2 SVGIG (reference sequence). DNA of the CDR3: TGTGCCTGGAGTGTACATCTCTCCAAAGCGGGGTTCTCCTACAATGAGCAGTTCTTC. Protein: CAWSVHLSKAGFSYNEQFF.

The genes are TRBV27 and TRBJ2-7, with 9 bases that match TRBD1. Trimming took 6 bases from V and 2 from J; bases not matched to a gene: 5. From germline, CDR1 is MNHEY and CDR2 SMNVEV (reference sequence). The CDR3 contains 14 residues. The CDR3 loop is CASSGWDRAYEQYF. The CDR3 nucleotides read TGTGCCAGCAGCGGATGGGACAGGGCCTACGAGCAGTACTTC.

This clonotype appeared a few times. The genes are TRBV7-3 and TRBJ2-5; D is possibly TRBD2 (6 bases). V dropped 5 bases and J dropped 1 base, with 11 bases sitting between them. The germline CDR1 and CDR2 sequences are SGHTA and FQGTGA. CDR3 length equals 14 residues. CDR3 sequence reads: CASSRAGSQETQYF. The CDR3, as DNA: TGTGCCAGCAGCAGAGCGGGTTCCCAAGAGACCCAGTACTTC.